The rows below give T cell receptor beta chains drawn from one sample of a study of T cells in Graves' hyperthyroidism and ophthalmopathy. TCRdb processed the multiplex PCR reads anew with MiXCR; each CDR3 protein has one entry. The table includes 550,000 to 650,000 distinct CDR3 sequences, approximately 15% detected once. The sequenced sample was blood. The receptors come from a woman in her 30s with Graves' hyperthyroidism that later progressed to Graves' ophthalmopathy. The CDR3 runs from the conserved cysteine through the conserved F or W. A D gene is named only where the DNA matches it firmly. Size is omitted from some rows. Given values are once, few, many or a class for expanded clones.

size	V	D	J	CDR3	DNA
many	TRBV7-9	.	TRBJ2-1	CASSKGNEQFF	TGTGCCAGCAGCAAGGGCAATGAGCAGTTCTTC
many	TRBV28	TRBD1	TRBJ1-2	CASIRGAYGYTF	TGTGCTTCAATCAGGGGGGCGTATGGCTACACCTTC
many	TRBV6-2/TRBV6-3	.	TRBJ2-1	CASSYLRGGSSYNEQFF	TGTGCCAGCAGTTACCTCCGTGGGGGCAGTTCCTACAATGAGCAGTTCTTC
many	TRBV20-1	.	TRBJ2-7	CSARDQAAYEQYF	TGCAGTGCTAGAGATCAGGCAGCGTACGAGCAGTACTTC
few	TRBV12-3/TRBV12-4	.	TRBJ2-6	CASSLAGPLRDSGANVLTF	TGTGCCAGCAGTTTAGCCGGGCCCCTTCGGGACTCTGGGGCCAACGTCCTGACTTTC
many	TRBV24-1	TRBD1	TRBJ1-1	CATSDFTFTGEEEAFF	TGTGCCACCAGTGATTTTACTTTTACAGGGGAGGAAGAAGCTTTCTTT
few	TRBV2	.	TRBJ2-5	CASTLGPAQETQYF	TGTGCCAGCACATTGGGACCCGCCCAAGAGACCCAGTACTTC
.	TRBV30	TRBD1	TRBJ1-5	CAWTGQGADQPQHF	TGTGCCTGGACCGGACAGGGGGCCGACCAGCCCCAGCATTTT
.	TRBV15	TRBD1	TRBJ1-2	CATSRLGTGGDGNGYTF	TGTGCCACCAGCAGACTCGGGACAGGGGGCGATGGGAATGGCTACACCTTC
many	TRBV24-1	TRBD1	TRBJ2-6	CAIDRGSFGGANVLTF	TGTGCCATTGACAGGGGCAGCTTCGGTGGGGCCAACGTCCTGACTTTC
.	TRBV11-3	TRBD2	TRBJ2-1	CASSLGRGLAEYNEQFF	TGTGCCAGCAGCTTAGGTAGGGGACTAGCGGAATACAATGAGCAGTTCTTC
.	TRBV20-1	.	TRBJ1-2	CSASARGGAEGYTF	TGCAGTGCTAGCGCTAGGGGGGGCGCTGAGGGCTACACCTTC
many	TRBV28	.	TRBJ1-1	CASSLRGRAFF	TGTGCCAGCAGTTTACGGGGGCGAGCTTTCTTT
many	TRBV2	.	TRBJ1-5	CASGTGFASNQPQHF	TGTGCCAGTGGTACAGGGTTTGCTAGCAATCAGCCCCAGCATTTT
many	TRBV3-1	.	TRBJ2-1	CASSQRGGSYNEQFF	TGTGCCAGCAGCCAACGCGGCGGCTCCTACAATGAGCAGTTCTTC
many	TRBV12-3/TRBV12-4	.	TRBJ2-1	CASSPRRDSLNNEQFF	TGTGCCAGCAGTCCACGCCGGGACTCCTTGAACAATGAGCAGTTCTTC